This T cell receptor beta chain was obtained from a study of cytomegalovirus exposure and HLA in healthy donors. Study-wide results and caveats: When analyzed later, the rates of TCR association showed variation by HLA locus, with DRB1 the most and HLA-C the fewest. Reports indicated that the classifier achieved high specificity and sensitivity in diagnosing cytomegalovirus status. HLA alleles were associated with 15,000 to 20,000 TCR beta sequences in a later analysis at 0.05 false discovery rate. Some public TCRs appeared in many individuals, while most sequences were rare.

The PCR ran on 60 Vbeta and 13 Jbeta primers. The table came from immunoSEQ multiplex PCR; TCRdb's copy has only in-frame clones and leaves some out. This sample has about 120,000 clones, with 50% to 65% found just once. This clone has a single count. What it recognizes is unknown. Specimen: PBMCs. This TCR came from a woman aged 40 to 50 in good health and CMV-seropositive.

This CDR3 is CASSQDEEYNEQFF. CDR3 sequence (DNA): TGTGCCAGCAGCCAAGATGAGGAGTACAATGAGCAGTTCTTC. The rearrangement joins TRBV4-2 to TRBJ2-1, with D unresolved. Germline CDR1 LGHNA, CDR2 YNFKEQ. V lost 0 bases and J 4 bases, leaving 7 bases between the germline ends. This CDR3 comprises 14 residues.